Listed here are 13 T cell receptor beta chains from one sample, sequenced in a study of T cells in Graves' hyperthyroidism and ophthalmopathy. Amplification yielded TCR beta CDR3 regions, with RNA transcripts as the source. A first-round RT-PCR of the TCR CDR3 used the HTBI primer set. TCRdb re-analysed the multiplex PCR reads in MiXCR, keeping a single row per CDR3 protein. The table records a few hundred thousand distinct CDR3 sequences, 15% to 18% of them present only once. Sequencing was performed on blood. Every receptor here comes from a woman aged 25-40 years with Graves' hyperthyroidism.

This clonotype turned up a few times. This chain links TRBV4-2 with TRBJ2-7; D is unclear. The V gene lost 1 base and the J gene lost 7 bases, with 14 bases spanning the gap. The CDR3 has 14 residues. Germline V gene data show CDR1 as LGHNA and CDR2 as YNFKEQ. The CDR3 protein is CASSQGTDAREQYF. In DNA form, the CDR3 reads TGTGCCAGCAGCCAAGGGACGGATGCAAGAGAGCAGTACTTC.

This chain links TRBV9 with TRBJ2-3, with 9 bases aligning to TRBD2. CDR3 length equals 16 residues. Germline-derived CDR1 and CDR2 are SGDLS and YYNGEE. J gave up 3 bases and V 0 bases, and 5 bases lay outside the gene matches. CDR3 DNA sequence: TGTGCCAGCAGCGTAGGGGCTAGCGGGACGACAGATACGCAGTATTTT. Encoded protein: CASSVGASGTTDTQYF.

This clonotype was detected a few times. The J gene is TRBJ2-1, the V gene TRBV6-5; either TRBD1 or TRBD2 may fit D (5 bases each). The V and J ends lost 0 bases and 15 bases respectively, with 18 bases between them. CDR1 MNHEY and CDR2 SVGAGI come from the germline V gene. The CDR3 totals 14 residues. The CDR3 bases are TGTGCCAGCAGTTACTCTCATCGTTACGGGACGCCGTTCTTC. This codes for CASSYSHRYGTPFF.

Regarding this clonotype: Its ends do not fully match the called genes, so a read error is possible. The chain recombines TRBV7-9 with TRBJ2-1; D call uncertain. The germline gives CDR1 SEHNR, CDR2 FQNEAQ (reference sequence). There are 12 residues in the CDR3. This CDR3 reads CASSRYYNEQFF. The CDR3 DNA reads TGTGCCAGCAGCCGTTATTACAACGAGCAGTTCTTC.

The chain uses TRBV18 and TRBJ2-7; 10 nucleotides align to TRBD1. V shed 8 bases and J 5 bases; nucleotides not matched to a gene: 6. Looked up from germline, CDR1 is KGHSH and CDR2 is LQKENI. The CDR3 totals 13 residues. The CDR3 loop is CASTTGGFNEQYF. In DNA form, the CDR3 reads TGTGCCAGCACGACAGGGGGCTTCAACGAGCAGTACTTC. Based on the CDR3 plus reference TRBV18 and TRBJ2-7, the full variable domain is NAGVMQNPRHLVRRRGQEARLRCSPMKGHSHVYWYRQLPEEGLKFMVYLQKENIIDESGMPKERFSAEFPKEGPSILRIQQVVRGDSAAYFCASTTGGFNEQYFGPGTRLTVT.

This clonotype was detected a few times. This sequence joins TRBV20-1 and TRBJ2-2; D is ambiguous. V was clipped by 4 bases and J by 3 bases, with 9 bases between them. Germline CDR1 DFQATT, CDR2 SNEGSKA (reference sequence). This CDR3 region has 13 residues. CDR3 sequence: CSAIYRDTGELFF. Here the CDR3 DNA reads TGCAGTGCTATTTACCGGGACACCGGGGAGCTGTTTTTT.

This chain joins TRBV30 and TRBJ2-1, with D possibly matching TRBD2 (7 bases). Germline V gene lookup returns CDR1 GTSNPN and CDR2 SVGIG (reference sequence). Trimming stripped 0 bases from V and 7 bases from J, with 19 bases between. The CDR3 runs 16 residues. CDR3 sequence: CAWSVPPGEGSNEQFF. As DNA, the CDR3 is TGTGCCTGGAGTGTACCTCCAGGGGAGGGTTCGAATGAGCAGTTCTTC.

This clonotype turned up a few times. The rearrangement links TRBV6-4 to TRBJ2-7; 11 bases line up with TRBD2. The V and J ends lost 3 bases and 0 bases, in that order; junction bases with no gene match: 4. CDR3 length: 16 amino acids. Germline values: CDR1 MRHNA, CDR2 SNTAGT. The chain's CDR3 is CASSEGLAVSSYEQYF. For the CDR3, the DNA is TGTGCCAGCAGTGAGGGACTAGCGGTAAGCTCCTACGAGCAGTACTTC.

This clonotype appeared many times. The rearrangement uses TRBV6-2 or TRBV6-3 and TRBJ2-7, with 11 bases aligning to TRBD2. The CDR3 is made up of 17 amino acids. V shed 2 bases, J shed 0 bases, and the junction held 6 bases outside the gene matches. Germline CDR1 and CDR2: MNHEY and SVGEGT. The CDR3 protein is CASSYPRLAGSSYEQYF. CDR3 DNA sequence: TGTGCCAGCAGTTACCCAAGACTAGCGGGGAGCTCCTACGAGCAGTACTTC.

This clonotype was seen repeatedly, ten times or more. The chain employs TRBV20-1 and TRBJ2-5; possibly TRBD2 for D (6 bases). The CDR3 extends over 16 amino acids. V was shortened by 3 bases and J by 0 bases, with 17 bases between the two germline ends. The germline gives CDR1 DFQATT, CDR2 SNEGSKA (reference sequence). The CDR3 nucleotides read TGCAGTGCTAGCGGCCGGGACTTCACCGACCAAGAGACCCAGTACTTC. It is translated as CSASGRDFTDQETQYF.

This clonotype was counted only a few times. A much larger clone lies a single base off, so this may be a read error. This chain connects TRBV28 to TRBJ2-5; 9 nucleotides agree with TRBD2. This CDR3 contains 16 residues. Germline lookup yields CDR1 MDHEN and CDR2 SYDVKM. The CDR3 here is CACSFILREGAETQYF. The CDR3 coding sequence is TGTGCCTGCAGTTTTATATTGCGGGAGGGGGCAGAGACCCAGTACTTC.

This clonotype was recorded many times. The J gene is TRBJ2-1, the V gene TRBV19, with TRBD2 identical over 9 bases. Unmatched junction bases numbered 12, after V lost 5 bases and J lost 10 bases. This CDR3 region has 15 residues. CDR1 and CDR2 from the germline V gene are LNHDA and SQIVND (reference sequence). The CDR3: CASSSPREGRDEQFF. The DNA of the CDR3 is TGTGCCAGTAGTTCCCCGCGGGAGGGCCGGGACGAGCAGTTCTTC.

The chain uses TRBV7-2 and TRBJ2-7, with D possibly matching TRBD2 (5 bases). This CDR3 is built from 19 residues. Germline V gene data show CDR1 as SGHTA and CDR2 as FQGNSA. V was trimmed by 0 bases and J by 4 bases, leaving 25 bases between them. Here the CDR3 reads CASSLAGVDFSGRVYEQYF. The DNA of the CDR3 is TGTGCCAGCAGCTTAGCCGGGGTGGATTTCTCCGGACGAGTATACGAGCAGTACTTC.